This T cell receptor beta chain was captured in a study of blood T cell repertoires in COVID-19. Germline V gene data show CDR1 as MRHNA and CDR2 as SNTAGT. The CDR3 totals 13 residues. The V and J ends lost 4 bases and 4 bases respectively, with 9 bases between them. Some clones are missing from TCRdb's copy, which holds only in-frame ones; the method was immunoSEQ multiplex PCR. The sample lists 260,000 or so clones, around 83% occurring once. This TCR was sampled from a man at least 80 years old with acute or convalescent COVID-19. The V gene is TRBV6-4, the J gene TRBJ2-3; possible D gene TRBD2, 6 bases. Sequenced material: peripheral blood. As DNA, the CDR3 is TGTGCCAGCAGTGGCGGGGAAGCAGATACGCAGTATTTT. Translated: CASSGGEADTQYF.